Detailed here is one TCR beta chain. Its antigen is not identified. Generated by immunoSEQ multiplex PCR, the TCRdb table keeps only in-frame clones and is missing some. This table holds 760,000 or so clones, around 96% found once. The naive CD8 subset, CD45RO-negative cells positively selected for CCR7, excluded terminally differentiated effector memory CD45RA+ cells. The data belong to a study of shared clonotypes between healthy human individuals. Study context: CD8 memory received one plate per donor, CD8 naive two, CD4 memory three and CD4 naive three. Study findings and constraints: Compared with clonotypes that all four donors shared, non-shared clonotypes had lower generation probabilities. Memory subsets had estimated richness that was generally smaller than that of naive subsets.

CDR3 size: 15 residues. Germline CDR1 and CDR2: SGDLS and YYNGEE. With V trimmed by 3 bases and J by 4 bases, 6 bases remained unmatched. The source material was naive CD8+ T cells sorted from blood. This sequence originates from a man under 40 in good health. V is TRBV9 and J is TRBJ2-3; TRBD2 matches 9 bases. The CDR3 DNA is TGTGCCAGCAGCGCCAGCGGGAGGATCGCAGATACGCAGTATTTT. Translation: CASSASGRIADTQYF.